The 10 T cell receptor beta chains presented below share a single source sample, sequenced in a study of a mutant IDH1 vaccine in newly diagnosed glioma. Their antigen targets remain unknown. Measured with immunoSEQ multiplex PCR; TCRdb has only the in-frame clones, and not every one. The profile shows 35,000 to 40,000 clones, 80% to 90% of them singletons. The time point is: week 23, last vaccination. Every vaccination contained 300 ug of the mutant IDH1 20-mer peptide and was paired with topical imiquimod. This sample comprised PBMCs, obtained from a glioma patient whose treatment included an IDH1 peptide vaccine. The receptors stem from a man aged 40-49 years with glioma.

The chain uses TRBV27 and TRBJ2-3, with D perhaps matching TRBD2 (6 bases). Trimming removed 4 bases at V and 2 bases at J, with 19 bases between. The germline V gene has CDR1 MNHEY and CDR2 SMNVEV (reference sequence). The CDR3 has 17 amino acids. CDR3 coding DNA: TGTGCCAGCAGTTCCCCCGGGGATGGGGGGTACACAGATACGCAGTATTTT. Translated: CASSSPGDGGYTDTQYF.

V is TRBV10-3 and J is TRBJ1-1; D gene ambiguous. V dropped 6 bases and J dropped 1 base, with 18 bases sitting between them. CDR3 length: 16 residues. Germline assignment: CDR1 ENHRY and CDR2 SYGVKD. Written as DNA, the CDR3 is TGTGCCATCAGCTCAAGGGAGGAAAAACCGAACACTGAAGCTTTCTTT. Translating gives CAISSREEKPNTEAFF.

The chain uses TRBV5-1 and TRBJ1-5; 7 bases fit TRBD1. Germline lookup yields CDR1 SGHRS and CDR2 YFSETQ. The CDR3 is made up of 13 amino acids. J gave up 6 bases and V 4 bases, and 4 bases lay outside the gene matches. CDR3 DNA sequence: TGCGCCAGCAGCATGACAGGGCTTCAGCCCCAGCATTTT. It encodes CASSMTGLQPQHF.

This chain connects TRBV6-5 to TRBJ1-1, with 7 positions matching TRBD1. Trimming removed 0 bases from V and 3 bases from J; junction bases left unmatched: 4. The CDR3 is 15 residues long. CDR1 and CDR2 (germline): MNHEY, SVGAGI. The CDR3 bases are TGTGCCAGCAGTTACTCGGGGCAGGGGGACACTGAAGCTTTCTTT. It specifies CASSYSGQGDTEAFF.

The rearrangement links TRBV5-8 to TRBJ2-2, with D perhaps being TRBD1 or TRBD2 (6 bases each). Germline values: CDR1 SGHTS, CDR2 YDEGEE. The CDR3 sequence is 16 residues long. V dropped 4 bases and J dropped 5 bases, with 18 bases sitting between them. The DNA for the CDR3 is TGTGCCAGCAGCCCCGCCGGGGGCCTTAGAACCGGGGAGCTGTTTTTT. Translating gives CASSPAGGLRTGELFF.

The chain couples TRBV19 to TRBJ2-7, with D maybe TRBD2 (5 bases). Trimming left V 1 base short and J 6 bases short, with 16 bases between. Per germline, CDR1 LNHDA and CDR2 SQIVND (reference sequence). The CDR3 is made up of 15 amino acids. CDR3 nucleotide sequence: TGTGCCAGTAGTATAGGCGGCTGGAGGTTCGCCGAGCAGTACTTC. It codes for CASSIGGWRFAEQYF. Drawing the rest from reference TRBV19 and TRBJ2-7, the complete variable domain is DGGITQSPKYLFRKEGQNVTLSCEQNLNHDAMYWYRQDPGQGLRLIYYSQIVNDFQKGDIAEGYSVSREKKESFPLTVTSAQKNPTAFYLCASSIGGWRFAEQYFGPGTRLTVT.

The CDR3 nucleotides are TGTGCCAGCTCACCAGGGACAGGGATGGCTCTAGGCGGGTATGGCTACACCTTC. It encodes CASSPGTGMALGGYGYTF. The V gene is TRBV18, the J gene TRBJ1-2; 9 bases fit TRBD1. The germline CDR1 and CDR2 sequences are KGHSH and LQKENI. Unmatched junction bases numbered 15, after V lost 2 bases and J lost 5 bases. The CDR3 length is 18 residues.

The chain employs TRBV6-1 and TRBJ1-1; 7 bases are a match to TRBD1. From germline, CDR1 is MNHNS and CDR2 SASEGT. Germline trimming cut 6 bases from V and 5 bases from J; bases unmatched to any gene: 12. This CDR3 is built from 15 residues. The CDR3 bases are TGTGCCAGCAGAAGGACAGGCGGACCCGGTACTGAAGCTTTCTTT. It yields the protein CASRRTGGPGTEAFF.

The CDR3 is CASSLGTSGGNTDTQYF. CDR3 coding DNA: TGTGCCAGCAGCTTAGGGACTAGCGGGGGGAACACAGATACGCAGTATTTT. The chain couples TRBV11-3 to TRBJ2-3; 14 bases map to TRBD2. There are 17 residues in the CDR3. Trimming cost V 1 base and J 2 bases; bases outside gene matches: 2. In germline, CDR1 is SGHNT, CDR2 YENEEA.

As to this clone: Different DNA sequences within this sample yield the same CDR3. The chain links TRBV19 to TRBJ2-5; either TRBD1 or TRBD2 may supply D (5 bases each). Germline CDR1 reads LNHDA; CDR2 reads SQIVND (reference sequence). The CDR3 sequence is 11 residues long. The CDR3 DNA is TGTGCTACCCGGTGGGGGGAGACCCAGTACTTC. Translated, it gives CATRWGETQYF.